The 19 T cell receptor beta chains below come from one sample, sequenced in a study of T cells in Graves' hyperthyroidism and ophthalmopathy. TCR beta CDR3 regions were amplified from RNA. Primed by the HTBI set, a first-round RT-PCR was run on the TCR CDR3. A single record per CDR3 protein comes from TCRdb applying MiXCR to the multiplex PCR reads. The sample comprises hundreds of thousands of distinct CDR3 sequences, 38% of which are singletons, and more than 7% rests with the top ten. Source material: blood. These receptors were taken from a man between 18 and 35 years old with Graves' hyperthyroidism.

The CDR3 spells CASSSRRTGELFF. The CDR3 coding sequence is TGTGCCAGCAGCTCCCGAAGGACAGGGGAGCTGTTTTTT. This chain joins TRBV7-9 and TRBJ2-2, with a possible D match to TRBD1 (5 bases). The CDR3 totals 13 residues. Germline lookup yields CDR1 SEHNR and CDR2 FQNEAQ (reference sequence). V was pared by 4 bases and J by 8 bases, with 11 bases between.

This clonotype was observed a few times. V and J are TRBV16 and TRBJ1-5; 8 nucleotides agree with TRBD1. Trimming at V came to 0 bases and at J to 6 bases, leaving 7 bases not matched to a gene. The CDR3 length is 16 residues. Germline V CDR1 and CDR2: KGHSY, FQNENV. CDR3 protein: CASSQSAGGTSQPQHF. CDR3 DNA sequence: TGTGCCAGCAGCCAATCGGCAGGGGGCACGAGTCAGCCCCAGCATTTT.

The genes are TRBV30 and TRBJ1-5; D is perhaps TRBD1 (5 bases). Trimming shortened V by 2 bases and J by 6 bases, and 11 bases separated the two germline ends. Germline V gene data show CDR1 as GTSNPN and CDR2 as SVGIG (reference sequence). CDR3 length equals 13 residues. In DNA, the CDR3 is TGTGCCTGGAGTCGGCAGGGTGGTCAGCCCCAGCATTTT. It codes for CAWSRQGGQPQHF.

This clonotype was seen more than once but under ten times. A far larger clone is just one base off, so this is likely a read error. This chain uses TRBV7-9 with TRBJ2-7; unclear D gene. CDR1 and CDR2 from the germline V gene are SEHNR and FQNEAQ (reference sequence). The CDR3 consists of 11 residues. The CDR3: CAGSLGNEQYF. The CDR3 nucleotides are TGTGCCGGCAGCTTAGGGAACGAGCAGTACTTC.

Many counts were recorded for this clonotype. This sequence joins TRBV10-3 and TRBJ1-3; TRBD1 matches 7 bases. Germline CDR1 reads ENHRY; CDR2 reads SYGVKD. V gave up 8 bases and J gave up 2 bases; unmatched junction bases: 3. The CDR3 covers 13 residues. In DNA, the CDR3 is TGTGCCATCCACAGGGGCCCTGGAAACACCATATATTTT. Its translation: CAIHRGPGNTIYF.

Many counts were recorded for this clonotype. The chain joins TRBV10-3 to TRBJ2-2; D call uncertain. Germline V gene sequence: CDR1 ENHRY, CDR2 SYGVKD. This CDR3 is built from 16 residues. The V end lost 0 bases, the J end lost 4 bases, and 12 bases lay between the germline ends. The CDR3: CAISESWLESTGELFF. The CDR3 nucleotides are TGTGCCATCAGTGAGTCTTGGCTAGAGAGCACCGGGGAGCTGTTTTTT.

The chain links TRBV5-1 to TRBJ2-5, with D unresolved. V lost 2 bases and J lost 5, with 19 bases in between. This CDR3 is built from 16 residues. In germline, CDR1 is SGHRS, CDR2 YFSETQ. The chain's CDR3 is CASSFTGTVPSETQYF. The CDR3 region has the DNA TGCGCCAGCAGCTTTACCGGCACAGTACCAAGTGAGACCCAGTACTTC.

The rearrangement uses TRBV4-1 and TRBJ1-2; the D is unclear. The V gene lost 0 bases and the J gene lost 8 bases, with 10 bases spanning the gap. The length of the CDR3 is 13 residues. Germline CDR1 MGHRA, CDR2 YSYEKL. The chain's CDR3 is CASSQDWINGYTF. CDR3 sequence (DNA): TGCGCCAGCAGCCAAGACTGGATTAACGGCTACACCTTC.

A remark on this clonotype: Mismatch with germline at one junction end may stem from a read error. The rearrangement links TRBV10-3 to TRBJ2-7; D uncertain. The CDR3 covers 13 residues. The germline V gene has CDR1 ENHRY and CDR2 SYGVKD. CDR3 DNA sequence: TGTGCCAGCAGTGCCAGGTCCCGATACGGGCAGTACTTC. Translated, it gives CASSARSRYGQYF.

Worth noting for this clonotype: Since the CDR3 does not end with the conserved phenylalanine or tryptophan, this likely comes from a read error. It is unclear where the CDR3 begins or ends on the DNA, so no DNA is shown, and the CDR3 is as TCRdb lists it. V is TRBV7-2 and J is TRBJ1-1. Including both end residues, the CDR3 is 10 amino acids long. CDR1 is SGHTA and CDR2 is FQGNSA in the germline V gene. The CDR3 is CASSLGPTRS.

V and J are TRBV19 and TRBJ1-5; D unclear. Germline CDR1 LNHDA, CDR2 SQIVND (reference sequence). Between the trimmed V and J ends, which lost 9 bases and 3 bases, there was a span of 15 bases. This CDR3 is 14 amino acids long. CDR3 bases: TGTGCCAGCAGTGACGGGCAGAACAATCAGCCCCAGCATTTT. Its translation is CASSDGQNNQPQHF. Full variable domain (outside the CDR3, taken from reference TRBV19 and TRBJ1-5): DGGITQSPKYLFRKEGQNVTLSCEQNLNHDAMYWYRQDPGQGLRLIYYSQIVNDFQKGDIAEGYSVSREKKESFPLTVTSAQKNPTAFYLCASSDGQNNQPQHFGDGTRLSIL.

The J gene is TRBJ1-5, the V gene TRBV7-9; D unresolved. The CDR3 has 10 residues. Germline V CDR1 and CDR2: SEHNR, FQNEAQ (reference sequence). V was pared by 3 bases and J by 8 bases, with 2 bases between. This CDR3 reads CASSFEPQHF. CDR3 nucleotides: TGTGCCAGCAGCTTCGAGCCCCAGCATTTT.

The chain recombines TRBV10-3 with TRBJ2-5, with 10 nucleotides matching TRBD2. V gave up 2 bases and J gave up 5 bases; unmatched junction bases: 5. The germline V gene has CDR1 ENHRY and CDR2 SYGVKD. The CDR3 length is 15 residues. The CDR3 sequence is CAISEQLAGWETQYF. As DNA, the CDR3 is TGTGCCATCAGTGAGCAACTAGCGGGGTGGGAGACCCAGTACTTC.

In its sample, this clonotype was seen a few times. The gene calls are TRBV20-1 and TRBJ1-1; D call uncertain. CDR1 is DFQATT, CDR2 SNEGSKA, per germline (reference sequence). This CDR3 region has 14 residues. V was cut by 0 bases and J by 0 bases, with 8 bases left in between. Here the CDR3 DNA reads TGCAGTGCTAGAGATACACACCTGAACACTGAAGCTTTCTTT. Its translation is CSARDTHLNTEAFF.

The chain couples TRBV7-6 to TRBJ2-2; 10 bases line up with TRBD1. Looked up from germline, CDR1 is SGHVS and CDR2 is FNYEAQ. J lost 5 bases, V lost 3 bases, and 6 bases had no gene match. The CDR3 runs to 16 residues. Here the CDR3 reads CASSLRTGGRTGELFF. For the CDR3, the DNA is TGTGCCAGCAGCTTGAGGACAGGGGGAAGGACCGGGGAGCTGTTTTTT.

At least ten counts were recorded for this clonotype. The chain links TRBV7-9 to TRBJ2-7, with TRBD2 matching 7 bases. In germline, CDR1 is SEHNR, CDR2 FQNEAQ (reference sequence). V was clipped by 3 bases and J by 0 bases; unmatched bases: 5. The CDR3 has 15 amino acids. CDR3: CASSFFVAGSYEQYF. CDR3 DNA: TGTGCCAGCAGCTTCTTCGTAGCGGGCTCCTACGAGCAGTACTTC.

This clonotype was recorded once. Here the CDR3 DNA reads TGCAGCGTGGATGACAGGTTAGAAGAGACCCAGTACTTC. Amino acids: CSVDDRLEETQYF. This chain connects TRBV29-1 to TRBJ2-5, with D possibly matching TRBD1 (6 bases). Germline CDR1 is SQVTM and CDR2 is ANQGSEA. CDR3 length: 13 residues. V lost 6 bases and J lost 3, with 14 bases in between.

This clonotype has a count of ten or more. The chain joins TRBV10-3 to TRBJ1-6, with TRBD1 as a possible D gene (6 bases). Germline CDR1 reads ENHRY; CDR2 reads SYGVKD. The CDR3 runs 14 residues. Trimming removed 9 bases from V and 3 bases from J, with 12 bases in between. The chain's CDR3 is CAIGRDIYNSPLHF. The CDR3, as DNA: TGTGCCATAGGCAGGGACATCTATAATTCACCCCTCCACTTT.

This clonotype came up a few times. This chain links TRBV20-1 with TRBJ2-5, with 11 bases identical to TRBD1. V dropped 0 bases and J dropped 2; count of bases not matched to a gene: 2. There are 15 residues in the CDR3. Germline CDR1 reads DFQATT; CDR2 reads SNEGSKA (reference sequence). CDR3 nucleotides: TGCAGTGCTAGAGATTGGGACAGGGGGCAAGAGACCCAGTACTTC. This encodes CSARDWDRGQETQYF.